Each of the 28 T cell receptor beta chains below was sequenced from the same sample in a study of CD8 T cells in Susac syndrome. RNA in amounts of about 0.45 to 1 ug was reverse transcribed with random hexamers. From the immunoSEQ multiplex PCR reads, TCRdb called clonotypes with MiXCR, one entry per CDR3 protein. This repertoire shows 250,000 or so distinct CDR3 sequences, 93% found once; its top ten account for 0.06% to 0.08%. Sample: CD4+ T cells from PBMCs. The source is a human donor with multiple sclerosis.

The rearrangement joins TRBV7-2 to TRBJ2-7; 11 nucleotides agree with TRBD2. V was pared by 2 bases and J by 2 bases, with 5 bases of the junction left unmatched. Germline V CDR1 and CDR2: SGHTA, FQGNSA. The CDR3 contains 16 residues. The CDR3: CASSLITSGGPYEQYF. In nucleotides, the CDR3 is TGTGCCAGCAGCTTAATTACTAGCGGGGGACCCTACGAGCAGTACTTC.

This clonotype occurred once. V and J are TRBV7-9 and TRBJ2-6; tentatively, D is TRBD1 or TRBD2 (5 bases each). CDR1 and CDR2 from the germline V gene are SEHNR and FQNEAQ (reference sequence). The CDR3 extends over 17 amino acids. Trimming removed 8 bases from V and 2 bases from J, with 19 bases in between. In DNA form, the CDR3 reads TGTGCCAGCCCTTCAAGGGACCCCCAGGCTGGGGCCAACGTCCTGACTTTC. This encodes CASPSRDPQAGANVLTF.

The chain couples TRBV29-1 to TRBJ2-1, with 8 bases that match TRBD2. CDR1 is SQVTM and CDR2 is ANQGSEA in the germline V gene. The CDR3 has 14 amino acids. V shed 4 bases and J 3 bases; nucleotides not matched to a gene: 5. The CDR3 DNA sequence: TGCAGCGTTGTGGCCGGGAGGGACTACAATGAGCAGTTCTTC. It encodes CSVVAGRDYNEQFF.

This clonotype was seen only a few times. The chain employs TRBV12-3 or TRBV12-4 and TRBJ2-1, with TRBD1 matching over 11 bases. With 6 bases clipped from V and 5 bases from J, the junction kept 6 bases outside the gene matches. This CDR3 spans 15 amino acids. The CDR3 reads CASSLGQGANNEQFF. In DNA, the CDR3 is TGTGCCAGCAGCCTCGGACAGGGGGCGAACAATGAGCAGTTCTTC.

The rearrangement uses TRBV20-1 and TRBJ2-3; D call uncertain. Trimming left V 5 bases short and J 0 bases short, with 15 bases between. Germline V gene sequence: CDR1 DFQATT, CDR2 SNEGSKA (reference sequence). The CDR3 covers 15 residues. The CDR3 sequence is CSALPPSTSTDTQYF. The CDR3 coding sequence is TGCAGTGCTCTCCCTCCTTCAACTAGCACAGATACGCAGTATTTT.

V gene TRBV7-9 combines with J gene TRBJ1-1; no firm D call. This CDR3 is 14 amino acids long. Germline-derived CDR1 and CDR2 are SEHNR and FQNEAQ (reference sequence). V lost 5 bases, J lost 5 bases, and 15 bases lay in between. Here the CDR3 DNA reads TGTGCCAGCAGCACCTTACCAGGCGGAACTGAAGCTTTCTTT. Translated, it gives CASSTLPGGTEAFF.

This clonotype was recorded only once. The chain uses TRBV10-3 and TRBJ2-5, with D hard to call. The V end lost 4 bases, the J end lost 5 bases, and 14 bases lay between the germline ends. The CDR3 is 14 residues long. Germline V gene data show CDR1 as ENHRY and CDR2 as SYGVKD. The CDR3 reads CAISADPGWETQYF. CDR3 nucleotides: TGTGCCATCAGTGCGGACCCCGGATGGGAGACCCAGTACTTC.

The rearrangement links TRBV10-1 to TRBJ1-2; D not resolved. Germline V gene sequence: CDR1 WNHNN, CDR2 SYGVQD (reference sequence). Trimming shortened V by 4 bases and J by 2 bases, and 8 bases separated the two germline ends. The CDR3 is 13 amino acids. The CDR3, as DNA: TGCGCCAGCAGTGCGATTAGAAACTATGGCTACACCTTC. Amino acids: CASSAIRNYGYTF.

The chain joins TRBV29-1 to TRBJ2-1, with D possibly being TRBD2 (5 bases). Trimming stripped 8 bases from V and 0 bases from J, with 11 bases between. Germline CDR1 and CDR2: SQVTM and ANQGSEA. CDR3 size: 13 residues. The CDR3 loop is CSLTRGSYNEQFF. CDR3 nucleotides: TGCAGCCTAACCCGGGGCTCCTACAATGAGCAGTTCTTC.

The V gene is TRBV2, the J gene TRBJ1-1; 9 nucleotides match TRBD1. V shed 8 bases, J shed 4 bases, and the junction held 8 bases outside the gene matches. Germline V gene data show CDR1 as SNHLY and CDR2 as FYNNEI. The CDR3 spans 14 residues. CDR3 protein: CASGTGRLGTEAFF. In DNA, the CDR3 is TGTGCCAGCGGGACAGGGCGTTTGGGCACTGAAGCTTTCTTT.

This chain joins TRBV7-2 and TRBJ2-5; D possibly matches TRBD1 or TRBD2 (6 bases each). Trimming stripped 1 base from V and 5 bases from J, with 11 bases between. The germline gives CDR1 SGHTA, CDR2 FQGNSA. This CDR3 region has 14 residues. This CDR3 reads CASSLDSGAETQYF. DNA for the CDR3: TGTGCCAGCAGCTTAGACTCGGGGGCCGAGACCCAGTACTTC.

The chain recombines TRBV6-1 with TRBJ2-6; D may correspond to TRBD1 or TRBD2 (5 bases each). Germline CDR1 and CDR2: MNHNS and SASEGT. V was clipped by 6 bases and J by 2 bases, with 14 bases between them. There are 16 residues in the CDR3. The CDR3 protein is CASRGVWGTGANVLTF. Written as DNA, the CDR3 is TGTGCCAGCAGAGGCGTCTGGGGGACTGGGGCCAACGTCCTGACTTTC.

The rearrangement joins TRBV7-2 to TRBJ1-1; D ambiguous. CDR1 is SGHTA and CDR2 is FQGNSA in the germline V gene. The V gene lost 1 base and the J gene lost 0 bases, with 9 bases spanning the gap. The CDR3 is 15 amino acids. CDR3: CASSLGVGLNTEAFF. CDR3 DNA: TGTGCCAGCAGCTTAGGGGTAGGTCTGAACACTGAAGCTTTCTTT.

V usage is TRBV2 and J usage is TRBJ1-4; D possibly corresponds to TRBD1 (5 bases). Trimming stripped 6 bases from V and 7 bases from J, with 9 bases between. CDR3 size: 12 residues. Germline lookup yields CDR1 SNHLY and CDR2 FYNNEI. CDR3 sequence: CASSRESEKLFF. In nucleotides, the CDR3 is TGTGCCAGCAGCAGGGAGAGTGAAAAACTGTTTTTT.

The genes are TRBV11-3 and TRBJ2-3; possible D gene TRBD2, 6 bases. CDR3 length equals 14 residues. The germline CDR1 and CDR2 sequences are SGHNT and YENEEA. Deletions cut 7 bases from V and 2 bases from J, with 13 bases between. CDR3 nucleotides: TGTGCCAGCACCACTCGGGAGAACACAGATACGCAGTATTTT. Translated, it gives CASTTRENTDTQYF.

This clonotype was picked up one time. The V call is TRBV2, the J call TRBJ1-2; D not resolved. The germline CDR1 and CDR2 sequences are SNHLY and FYNNEI. The ends were cut back, 3 bases at V and 4 bases at J, with 12 bases in the middle. This CDR3 is built from 14 residues. CDR3 nucleotides: TGTGCCAGCAGTGAGATGCGGGCCCCCTATGGCTACACCTTC. Encoded protein: CASSEMRAPYGYTF. The entire variable domain, with the rest obtained from reference TRBV2 and TRBJ1-2, is as follows: EPEVTQTPSHQVTQMGQEVILRCVPISNHLYFYWYRQILGQKVEFLVSFYNNEISEKSEIFDDQFSVERPDGSNFTLKIRSTKLEDSAMYFCASSEMRAPYGYTFGSGTRLTVV.

The chain is built from TRBV6-1 and TRBJ2-7, with D possibly matching TRBD1 (6 bases). This CDR3 spans 14 amino acids. Germline assignment: CDR1 MNHNS and CDR2 SASEGT. V lost 6 bases and J 1 base, leaving 13 bases between the germline ends. The CDR3 DNA is TGTGCCAGCAGCGACAGGCATGGGTCCTACGAGCAGTACGTC. Its translation is CASSDRHGSYEQYV.

This chain connects TRBV14 to TRBJ1-6, with a possible D match to TRBD1 (6 bases). V lost 4 bases and J lost 7, with 14 bases in between. The CDR3 is made up of 15 amino acids. Germline CDR1 reads SGHDN; CDR2 reads FVKESK. CDR3 amino acids: CASSRTALRNSPLHF. The DNA for the CDR3 is TGTGCCAGCAGCCGGACAGCCCTCCGAAATTCACCCCTCCACTTT.

The V and J genes are TRBV6-5 and TRBJ2-5, with TRBD2 matching 11 bases. Germline values: CDR1 MNHEY, CDR2 SVGAGI. CDR3 length equals 15 residues. The trim removed 6 bases at V and 4 bases at J, leaving 7 bases unmatched. As DNA, the CDR3 is TGTGCCAGCAGCTACGGACTAGCGGGTCGAGAGACCCAGTACTTC. It yields the protein CASSYGLAGRETQYF.

This clonotype was recorded a few times. V and J are TRBV6-5 and TRBJ2-7; 7 bases are shared with TRBD2. The CDR3 is 14 amino acids. Germline V lookup: CDR1 MNHEY, CDR2 SVGAGI. The ends lost 1 base at V and 7 bases at J; junction bases unmatched: 7. CDR3 sequence: CASSYYGGREEQYV. As DNA, the CDR3 is TGTGCCAGCAGTTACTATGGCGGGAGAGAAGAGCAGTACGTC.

This chain uses TRBV11-2 with TRBJ2-2; a weak D match, TRBD1 (6 bases). Trimming stripped 6 bases from V and 1 base from J, with 12 bases between. There are 15 residues in the CDR3. Germline loops: CDR1 SGHAT, CDR2 FQNNGV. The CDR3, as DNA: TGTGCCAGCAGGAGGACGGGACAGAACACCGGGGAGCTGTTTTTT. This gives the protein CASRRTGQNTGELFF.

The CDR3 sequence: CSVIGVGETQYF. For the CDR3, the DNA is TGCAGCGTTATCGGGGTCGGGGAGACCCAGTACTTC. V is TRBV29-1 and J is TRBJ2-5; D is perhaps TRBD2 (5 bases). The V gene lost 5 bases and the J gene lost 5 bases, with 12 bases spanning the gap. Germline CDR1 is SQVTM and CDR2 is ANQGSEA. The CDR3 totals 12 residues.

The chain uses TRBV30 and TRBJ1-5; tentative D call: TRBD1 (6 bases). Germline CDR1 GTSNPN, CDR2 SVGIG (reference sequence). Trimming removed 1 base from V and 9 bases from J, with 13 bases in between. The CDR3 extends over 13 amino acids. CDR3 region: CAWSARGEGPQHF. CDR3 coding DNA: TGTGCCTGGAGTGCCAGGGGAGAGGGGCCCCAGCATTTT.

This sequence joins TRBV20-1 and TRBJ2-3; 14 nucleotides agree with TRBD2. The CDR3 runs to 14 residues. In germline, CDR1 is DFQATT, CDR2 SNEGSKA (reference sequence). The V gene end was trimmed by 5 bases and the J gene end by 5 bases; junction bases not matched to a gene: 3. CDR3 in DNA: TGCAGTGCTGAGACTAGCGGGAGGGGAGATACGCAGTATTTT. Translated: CSAETSGRGDTQYF.

This chain links TRBV20-1 with TRBJ2-1; D may match TRBD1 or TRBD2 (5 bases each). Looked up from germline, CDR1 is DFQATT and CDR2 is SNEGSKA (reference sequence). V lost 0 bases and J lost 9, with 18 bases in between. This CDR3 is 15 amino acids long. CDR3 in amino acids: CSARDSSRGTVEQFF. As DNA, the CDR3 is TGCAGTGCTAGAGACAGCTCCCGAGGGACCGTTGAGCAGTTCTTC.

The V gene is TRBV30, the J gene TRBJ1-2; perhaps TRBD1 as D (5 bases). The length of the CDR3 is 13 residues. Germline loops: CDR1 GTSNPN, CDR2 SVGIG (reference sequence). Trimming cost V 4 bases and J 8 bases, with 17 bases left between them. The CDR3 bases are TGTGCCTGGACCACTGGGGGACCCAGCGGCTACACCTTC. Protein sequence: CAWTTGGPSGYTF.

V usage is TRBV30 and J usage is TRBJ1-5; D is undetermined. The germline gives CDR1 GTSNPN, CDR2 SVGIG (reference sequence). The CDR3 covers 13 residues. Trimming cost V 1 base and J 5 bases, with 9 bases left between them. The CDR3 region has the DNA TGTGCCTGGAGTGGGGAGGGCGATCAGCCCCAGCATTTT. It translates to CAWSGEGDQPQHF.

This chain links TRBV12-3 or TRBV12-4 with TRBJ1-1; 8 bases line up with TRBD1. V was pared by 2 bases and J by 7 bases, with 6 bases of the junction left unmatched. The CDR3 has 14 residues. The CDR3, as DNA: TGTGCCAGCAGTTTACCGGACAGGGAGGGTGAAGCTTTCTTT. Residues: CASSLPDREGEAFF.